These 25 T cell receptor beta chains were sequenced from one sample in a study of T cell responses to AZD1222 COVID-19 vaccine. TCRdb keeps only in-frame clones here, not all; method: immunoSEQ multiplex PCR. The table records some 110,000 clones, roughly 90% of them present only once. Sequencing used peripheral blood, obtained on day 0 of AZD1222 vaccination. These receptors originate from an adult in good health.

This clone was seen once. This chain joins TRBV4-3 and TRBJ2-1; D is unclear. The V end lost 0 bases, the J end lost 8 bases, and 14 bases lay between the germline ends. Germline V gene lookup returns CDR1 LGHNA and CDR2 YSLEER. CDR3 length: 15 amino acids. In DNA form, the CDR3 reads TGCGCCAGCAGCCAAGATTCGTGGGCGCACGATGAGCAGTTCTTC. This translates into CASSQDSWAHDEQFF.

The chain combines TRBV2 with TRBJ1-4; D ambiguous. V shed 3 bases and J shed 4 bases, with 3 bases lying between them. CDR3 length: 12 amino acids. CDR1 is SNHLY and CDR2 is FYNNEI in the germline V gene. The CDR3 protein is CASSEVNEKLFF. The CDR3 DNA follows: TGTGCCAGCAGTGAGGTTAATGAAAAACTGTTTTTT.

This rearrangement joins TRBV29-1 to TRBJ2-1, with 9 nucleotides matching TRBD2. The trim removed 6 bases at V and 0 bases at J, leaving 6 bases unmatched. This CDR3 spans 15 amino acids. Per germline, CDR1 SQVTM and CDR2 ANQGSEA. CDR3 nucleotide sequence: TGCAGCGTGCCGGGTAGCGGGAGCTCCTACAATGAGCAGTTCTTC. This encodes CSVPGSGSSYNEQFF.

This chain connects TRBV2 to TRBJ1-5; D gene ambiguous. Trimming took 2 bases from V and 4 from J, leaving 9 bases between them. This CDR3 spans 14 amino acids. CDR1 is SNHLY and CDR2 is FYNNEI in the germline V gene. Written as DNA, the CDR3 is TGTGCCAGCAGTGAATTTGGGTCTAATCAGCCCCAGCATTTT. Translation gives CASSEFGSNQPQHF.

The chain uses TRBV4-1 and TRBJ1-5; D uncertain. Germline CDR1 reads MGHRA; CDR2 reads YSYEKL. The CDR3 totals 15 residues. The V end was cut by 1 base, the J end by 3 bases, with 10 bases between. The CDR3 sequence is CASSQAPVLNQPQHF. In DNA form, the CDR3 reads TGCGCCAGCAGCCAAGCGCCGGTCCTCAATCAGCCCCAGCATTTT.

The chain carries TRBV10-3 and TRBJ2-5; D is unresolved. V dropped 0 bases and J dropped 2 bases, with 10 bases sitting between them. Germline V CDR1 and CDR2: ENHRY, SYGVKD. This CDR3 region has 15 residues. CDR3: CAISESVGLQETQYF. CDR3 in DNA: TGTGCCATCAGTGAGTCTGTGGGGTTGCAAGAGACCCAGTACTTC.

This clone was recorded only once. V usage is TRBV1 and J usage is TRBJ2-1; the listed D gene, TRBD2, was not tested against the DNA. TRBV1 is assigned pseudogene status. This CDR3 is 16 amino acids long. The CDR3, as DNA: TGCACCAGCAGCCAAGATCGGCTAGCGGGAAAGGATGAGCAGTTCTTC. This translates into CTSSQDRLAGKDEQFF.

This sequence joins TRBV7-2 and TRBJ2-1; D is unclear. Germline V lookup: CDR1 SGHTA, CDR2 FQGNSA. The CDR3 contains 18 residues. V lost 2 bases and J lost 7, with 24 bases in between. The CDR3: CASSLSSSWGGVRNEQFF. The CDR3 DNA is TGTGCCAGCAGCTTATCTTCGTCATGGGGTGGGGTTCGTAATGAGCAGTTCTTC.

This chain joins TRBV19 and TRBJ2-1, with TRBD2 matching 12 bases. Trimming removed 5 bases from V and 0 bases from J; junction bases left unmatched: 8. This CDR3 contains 18 residues. The V gene's germline CDR1 is LNHDA and CDR2 SQIVND (reference sequence). The CDR3 DNA reads TGTGCCAGTAGTCTCACTAGCGGGAGGACGAGCTCCTACAATGAGCAGTTCTTC. Encoded protein: CASSLTSGRTSSYNEQFF.

The chain's CDR3 is CASRAKDRDSPNQPQHF. DNA of the CDR3: TGTGCCAGCAGGGCAAAGGACCGGGACAGCCCAAATCAGCCCCAGCATTTT. V usage is TRBV7-8 and J usage is TRBJ1-5; TRBD1 aligns across 7 bases. This CDR3 contains 17 residues. Germline assignment: CDR1 SGHVS and CDR2 FQNEAQ. V was clipped by 6 bases and J by 4 bases; unmatched bases: 15.

The chain recombines TRBV9 with TRBJ1-1; D remains ambiguous. The CDR3 has 13 residues. The germline CDR1 and CDR2 sequences are SGDLS and YYNGEE. V shed 1 base and J shed 2 bases, with 6 bases lying between them. The CDR3 DNA follows: TGTGCCAGCAGCGTACGAGAAAACACTGAAGCTTTCTTT. Translated, it gives CASSVRENTEAFF.

V and J are TRBV19 and TRBJ2-7, with 8 bases matching TRBD1. Germline CDR1 is LNHDA and CDR2 is SQIVND (reference sequence). This CDR3 has 13 amino acids. The junction had 3 bases not matched to a gene; V was cut back by 6 bases and J by 2 bases. The CDR3 coding sequence is TGTGCCAGTAGAGTGACAGGGGCCTACGAGCAGTACTTC. This encodes CASRVTGAYEQYF.

V usage is TRBV5-1 and J usage is TRBJ2-3, with D uncertain. CDR3 length: 14 amino acids. Germline V lookup: CDR1 SGHRS, CDR2 YFSETQ. The V end lost 0 bases, the J end lost 1 base, and 6 bases lay between the germline ends. The CDR3 region has the DNA TGCGCCAGCAGCTTGGCAAGCGGCACAGATACGCAGTATTTT. This encodes CASSLASGTDTQYF.

This clone was counted once. This sequence joins TRBV6-2 or TRBV6-3 and TRBJ2-2, with unresolved D. This CDR3 is built from 11 residues. CDR1 and CDR2 from the germline V gene are MNHEY and SVGEGT. V was clipped by 3 bases and J by 11 bases, with 7 bases between them. The CDR3 region is CASSYYTELFF. CDR3 nucleotides: TGTGCCAGCAGTTATTATACAGAGCTGTTTTTT.

The rearrangement links TRBV19 to TRBJ2-7, with 10 bases identical to TRBD1. Germline lookup yields CDR1 LNHDA and CDR2 SQIVND (reference sequence). The length of the CDR3 is 15 residues. With V trimmed by 6 bases and J by 3 bases, 8 bases remained unmatched. The CDR3 region is CASSLHGTGDYEQYF. The CDR3 nucleotides read TGTGCCAGTAGCTTACACGGGACAGGGGACTACGAGCAGTACTTC.

The chain has TRBV27 and TRBJ1-6; TRBD1 matches 7 bases. Germline CDR1 MNHEY, CDR2 SMNVEV (reference sequence). CDR3 length: 14 residues. J was trimmed by 7 bases and V by 4 bases; bases with no gene match: 4. CDR3 protein: CASSYPGQNSPLHF. The DNA for the CDR3 is TGTGCCAGCAGTTACCCGGGACAGAATTCACCCCTCCACTTT.

This chain connects TRBV19 to TRBJ2-1, with 12 positions matching TRBD2. V lost 5 bases to trimming and J lost 8 bases; unmatched junction nucleotides: 13. The CDR3 is made up of 17 amino acids. Germline V gene data show CDR1 as LNHDA and CDR2 as SQIVND (reference sequence). CDR3 sequence reads: CASSALTGASGRDEQFF. The CDR3 bases are TGTGCCAGTAGTGCTCTAACAGGCGCTAGCGGGAGGGATGAGCAGTTCTTC.

The V and J genes are TRBV7-9 and TRBJ2-3; no clear D. Germline V gene lookup returns CDR1 SEHNR and CDR2 FQNEAQ (reference sequence). The CDR3 spans 13 residues. V was clipped by 1 base and J by 6 bases, with 8 bases between them. The CDR3 nucleotides read TGTGCCAGCAGCTTAGAAGGTTCGGATACGCAGTATTTT. It translates to CASSLEGSDTQYF.

The V call is TRBV7-2, the J call TRBJ1-4; D is undetermined. This CDR3 region has 14 residues. CDR1 and CDR2 from the germline V gene are SGHTA and FQGNSA. The V gene lost 5 bases and the J gene lost 7 bases, with 14 bases spanning the gap. The CDR3 DNA sequence: TGTGCCAGCAGCCCACGGGCCAGAGGTGAAAAACTGTTTTTT. As protein: CASSPRARGEKLFF.

This clone was counted a single time. J is TRBJ2-3 and V is TRBV10-3; possibly TRBD1 for D (5 bases). The CDR3 covers 13 residues. Germline V CDR1 and CDR2: ENHRY, SYGVKD. V was trimmed by 9 bases and J by 2 bases, leaving 12 bases between them. The CDR3 loop is CAIQVAFTDTQYF. The CDR3 DNA is TGTGCCATACAGGTAGCCTTCACAGATACGCAGTATTTT.

The V gene is TRBV9, the J gene TRBJ1-5; D uncertain. The CDR3 covers 14 residues. The V end lost 0 bases, the J end lost 3 bases, and 7 bases lay between the germline ends. The germline V gene has CDR1 SGDLS and CDR2 YYNGEE. CDR3 region: CASSVGADNQPQHF. In DNA form, the CDR3 reads TGTGCCAGCAGCGTAGGGGCGGACAATCAGCCCCAGCATTTT.

This chain connects TRBV6-2 or TRBV6-3 to TRBJ2-3; 9 nucleotides match TRBD1. Germline CDR1 and CDR2: MNHEY and SVGEGT. This CDR3 is built from 14 residues. V trimming: 4 bases; J trimming: 3 bases; junction bases outside the gene matches: 2. This CDR3 is CASSLGTGTDTQYF. The CDR3 nucleotides read TGTGCCAGCAGTTTAGGGACAGGGACAGATACGCAGTATTTT.

V and J are TRBV7-2 and TRBJ1-4; tentatively, D is TRBD1 (5 bases). The CDR3 has 14 residues. From germline, CDR1 is SGHTA and CDR2 FQGNSA. Trimming shortened V by 3 bases and J by 3 bases, and 8 bases separated the two germline ends. CDR3: CASSFQGANEKLFF. The DNA for the CDR3 is TGTGCCAGCAGCTTTCAGGGCGCTAATGAAAAACTGTTTTTT.

The chain carries TRBV21-1 and TRBJ1-2; the D segment call TRBD1 is taken from the table without a DNA check. TRBV21-1 is a pseudogene locus. The CDR3 has 15 residues. DNA of the CDR3: TGTGCCAGCAGCTTCGACAGGGACAAGAAGAATGGCTACACCTTC. Its translation is CASSFDRDKKNGYTF.

The rearrangement joins TRBV6-1 to TRBJ1-2; perhaps TRBD1 as D (5 bases). Germline values: CDR1 MNHNS, CDR2 SASEGT. The length of the CDR3 is 14 residues. Trimming removed 2 bases from V and 7 bases from J, with 14 bases in between. The CDR3 loop is CASSEFTGPFGYTF. The CDR3 DNA is TGTGCCAGCAGTGAATTTACAGGACCCTTTGGCTACACCTTC.